The sequence of this TCR beta chain was determined in a study of a mutant IDH1 vaccine in newly diagnosed glioma. About the study: Scheduled for weeks 1, 3, 5, 7, 11, 15, 19 and 23, eight vaccinations were given to patients. In some groups vaccination began 4-6 weeks post-radiotherapy; others received it with temozolomide. General study points: Changes in top peripheral clonotypes did not appear linked to pseudoprogression.

The junction had 5 bases not matched to a gene; V was cut back by 0 bases and J by 1 base. This CDR3 contains 17 residues. Germline V gene lookup returns CDR1 LGHNA and CDR2 YNFKEQ. Here immunoSEQ multiplex PCR was the method, and the copy in TCRdb shows in-frame clones only, minus some. The table has more than 55,000 clones, roughly four fifths seen once. Points on this clone: Its antigen remains unidentified.

Described time point: week 11, during vaccination. Each vaccine dose was 300 ug of mutant IDH1 20-mer peptide, with topical imiquimod. New IDH1-mutant, ATRX-lost WHO grade 3 or 4 astrocytomas occurred in donors. The sequence derives from a man younger than 45 with glioma. The chain employs TRBV4-2 and TRBJ2-1; TRBD2 agrees at 8 bases. Here the sequenced sample was PBMCs, taken from a glioma patient whose treatment included an IDH1 peptide vaccine. CDR3 nucleotide sequence: TGTGCCAGCAGCCAAGAGTCTAGCGGGTGGTCCTACAATGAGCAGTTCTTC. This encodes CASSQESSGWSYNEQFF.